Following are 21 T cell receptor beta chains from one sample sequenced in a study of cytomegalovirus exposure and HLA in healthy donors. In the PCR, 60 Vbeta and 13 Jbeta primers were used. Here immunoSEQ multiplex PCR was the method, and the copy in TCRdb shows in-frame clones only, minus some. Among around 200,000 clones, roughly 80% were seen once, and the ten largest hold around 3%. The specimen was PBMCs. The receptors here all came from a female donor in good health and CMV-seronegative.

This rearrangement joins TRBV9 to TRBJ2-2, with a tentative D call TRBD2 (5 bases). This CDR3 has 16 residues. Trimming cost V 0 bases and J 1 base, with 10 bases left between them. Per germline, CDR1 SGDLS and CDR2 YYNGEE. CDR3 nucleotides: TGTGCCAGCAGCGTAGATTCAGCGGTGAACACCGGGGAGCTGTTTTTT. This codes for CASSVDSAVNTGELFF.

The V and J genes are TRBV6-5 and TRBJ2-4; D is possibly TRBD1 (5 bases). Germline lookup yields CDR1 MNHEY and CDR2 SVGAGI. V was shortened by 6 bases and J by 0 bases, with 9 bases between the two germline ends. The CDR3 is made up of 14 amino acids. The CDR3 DNA reads TGTGCCAGCAGGGACACCTTAGCCAAAAACATTCAGTACTTC. It is translated as CASRDTLAKNIQYF.

CDR3 sequence reads: CSGDRPEQYF. CDR3 nucleotides: TGCAGCGGGGACAGGCCCGAGCAGTACTTC. The chain combines TRBV29-1 with TRBJ2-7, with 8 bases lining up with TRBD1. V was pared by 7 bases and J by 6 bases, with 2 bases of the junction left unmatched. This CDR3 contains 10 residues. Germline V gives CDR1 SQVTM, CDR2 ANQGSEA.

This rearrangement joins TRBV5-6 to TRBJ1-1; perhaps TRBD1 as D (6 bases). Trimming stripped 4 bases from V and 1 base from J, with 17 bases between. The CDR3 has 16 residues. Germline CDR1 is SGHDT and CDR2 is YYEEEE. In DNA, the CDR3 is TGTGCCAGCAGCGCAGAAACAGGGTCGGCGAACACTGAAGCTTTCTTT. Its translation is CASSAETGSANTEAFF.

The gene calls are TRBV13 and TRBJ1-2, with D possibly being TRBD1 (6 bases). Germline V gene sequence: CDR1 PRHDT, CDR2 FYEKMQ (reference sequence). The CDR3 sequence is 15 residues long. With 5 bases removed from V and 2 bases from J, the gap between germline ends came to 15 bases. CDR3 sequence reads: CASSPPLTGNYGYTF. The DNA for the CDR3 is TGTGCCAGCAGCCCTCCACTTACAGGGAACTATGGCTACACCTTC.

The J gene is TRBJ2-1, the V gene TRBV27; TRBD1 is a possible D gene (5 bases). Germline V gene sequence: CDR1 MNHEY, CDR2 SMNVEV (reference sequence). The CDR3 totals 14 residues. V lost 6 bases, J lost 3 bases, and 12 bases lay in between. The DNA for the CDR3 is TGTGCCAGCAGCCCTGGGGCGAGCTACAATGAGCAGTTCTTC. Protein: CASSPGASYNEQFF.

This clone is a singleton in its sample. This sequence joins TRBV7-8 and TRBJ2-5; TRBD1 is a possible D gene (5 bases). CDR3 length: 14 residues. The germline V gene has CDR1 SGHVS and CDR2 FQNEAQ. V lost 2 bases, J lost 1 base, and 8 bases lay in between. CDR3 sequence (DNA): TGTGCCAGCAGCTTAACGGACATCCAAGAGACCCAGTACTTC. Translated: CASSLTDIQETQYF.

This clone was observed a handful of times. The rearrangement uses TRBV19 and TRBJ1-1; D unresolved. The CDR3 runs 15 residues. Trimming removed 0 bases from V and 7 bases from J, with 15 bases in between. Germline V gene lookup returns CDR1 LNHDA and CDR2 SQIVND (reference sequence). CDR3: CASSIDHVTESEAFF. The CDR3 region has the DNA TGTGCCAGTAGTATAGATCATGTCACGGAGAGTGAAGCTTTCTTT.

This clone has more than one count but fewer than ten. This chain links TRBV5-3 with TRBJ1-1, with D hard to call. TRBV5-3 is known as an ORF, though its function is uncertain. The CDR3 is 13 residues long. V dropped 2 bases and J dropped 1 base, with 6 bases sitting between them. The CDR3 is CARSFTGNTEAFF. The CDR3 DNA sequence: TGTGCCAGAAGCTTTACTGGGAACACTGAAGCTTTCTTT.

This clone was observed a few times. V usage is TRBV14 and J usage is TRBJ1-1, with D perhaps matching TRBD1 (6 bases). The germline CDR1 and CDR2 sequences are SGHDN and FVKESK. The CDR3 contains 14 residues. The V and J ends lost 1 base and 1 base respectively, with 7 bases between them. This CDR3 is CASSQGRGNTEAFF. CDR3 DNA sequence: TGTGCCAGCAGCCAAGGCAGGGGGAACACTGAAGCTTTCTTT.

V and J are TRBV6-5 and TRBJ2-3, with TRBD2 identical over 7 bases. With 5 bases clipped from V and 2 bases from J, the junction kept 7 bases outside the gene matches. This CDR3 spans 15 amino acids. Germline V gene data show CDR1 as MNHEY and CDR2 as SVGAGI. The CDR3 sequence: CASSTPSGATDTQYF. The CDR3 DNA reads TGTGCCAGCAGTACCCCTAGCGGAGCCACAGATACGCAGTATTTT.

The chain carries TRBV18 and TRBJ2-5; D is perhaps TRBD2 (6 bases). This CDR3 comprises 13 residues. CDR1 is KGHSH, CDR2 LQKENI, per germline. Trimming stripped 8 bases from V and 4 bases from J, with 14 bases between. DNA for the CDR3: TGTGCCAGCACCTCGGGAGTTGGAGAGACCCAGTACTTC. Amino acid sequence: CASTSGVGETQYF.

As concerns this clone: The sample has other DNA sequences that encode this CDR3 too. The chain couples TRBV4-1 to TRBJ2-7; D is uncertain. CDR3 size: 13 residues. Germline V CDR1 and CDR2: MGHRA, YSYEKL. Trimming pared 1 base from V and 4 bases from J, leaving 8 bases between. The CDR3: CASSQAQEYEQYF. The CDR3 coding sequence is TGCGCCAGCAGCCAAGCGCAAGAGTACGAGCAGTACTTC.

This sequence joins TRBV7-6 and TRBJ2-5; 11 bases line up with TRBD2. With V trimmed by 5 bases and J by 2 bases, 10 bases remained unmatched. Germline CDR1 and CDR2: SGHVS and FNYEAQ. This CDR3 spans 17 amino acids. CDR3 nucleotides: TGTGCCAGCAGCAATCACCCGACTAGCGGGGTACAAGAGACCCAGTACTTC. It yields the protein CASSNHPTSGVQETQYF.

The genes are TRBV10-1 and TRBJ2-7, with 10 bases identical to TRBD2. V trimming: 0 bases; J trimming: 9 bases; junction bases outside the gene matches: 8. The germline gives CDR1 WNHNN, CDR2 SYGVQD (reference sequence). This CDR3 region has 15 residues. The CDR3 sequence: CASSESVAGGHGQYF. In nucleotides, the CDR3 is TGCGCCAGCAGTGAGTCGGTAGCGGGGGGCCACGGGCAGTACTTC.

The J gene is TRBJ2-7, the V gene TRBV15; 9 bases align to TRBD2. This CDR3 is 15 amino acids long. The germline V gene has CDR1 LNHNV and CDR2 YYDKDF (reference sequence). V lost 0 bases to trimming and J lost 6 bases; unmatched junction nucleotides: 6. For the CDR3, the DNA is TGTGCCACCAGCAGAGAGGGGACTAGCAGGGCCGAGCAGTACTTC. Amino acids: CATSREGTSRAEQYF.

The rearrangement links TRBV7-3 to TRBJ1-1; the D gene is possibly TRBD1 (6 bases). Germline V gives CDR1 SGHTA, CDR2 FQGTGA. Between the trimmed V and J ends, which lost 5 bases and 5 bases, there was a span of 12 bases. This CDR3 is 13 amino acids long. This CDR3 is CASSRSGETEAFF. CDR3 nucleotide sequence: TGTGCCAGCAGCCGATCAGGGGAGACTGAAGCTTTCTTT.

The J gene is TRBJ2-7, the V gene TRBV7-9, with D possibly being TRBD2 (5 bases). This CDR3 spans 15 amino acids. Germline CDR1 reads SEHNR; CDR2 reads FQNEAQ (reference sequence). The germline V and J ends were trimmed by 6 bases and 4 bases, with 19 bases remaining between them. The CDR3 spells CASSSGSGPTYEQYF. For the CDR3, the DNA is TGTGCCAGCAGTTCGGGATCGGGTCCGACTTACGAGCAGTACTTC.

This chain uses TRBV6-5 with TRBJ2-1; no reliable D call. Trimming removed 6 bases from V and 7 bases from J, with 10 bases in between. Looked up from germline, CDR1 is MNHEY and CDR2 is SVGAGI. This CDR3 has 12 residues. CDR3 residues: CASSPNGNEQFF. Written as DNA, the CDR3 is TGTGCCAGCAGCCCGAACGGGAATGAGCAGTTCTTC.

J is TRBJ1-6 and V is TRBV9; possible D gene TRBD1, 5 bases. V was clipped by 0 bases and J by 11 bases, with 12 bases between them. Germline V gene lookup returns CDR1 SGDLS and CDR2 YYNGEE. The CDR3 spans 14 residues. The CDR3 reads CASSVGQGGPPLHF. As DNA, the CDR3 is TGTGCCAGCAGCGTAGGGCAGGGAGGACCACCCCTCCACTTT.

This clone occurred once. The V and J genes are TRBV11-2 and TRBJ2-1, with 11 nucleotides matching TRBD1. CDR3 length: 17 amino acids. V was clipped by 5 bases and J by 3 bases; unmatched bases: 9. Germline V gene lookup returns CDR1 SGHAT and CDR2 FQNNGV. CDR3 nucleotide sequence: TGTGCCAGCAGCCTCACCTCCGGGACAGGGGGCTACAATGAGCAGTTCTTC. This gives the protein CASSLTSGTGGYNEQFF.